These T cell receptor beta chains were read from a single sample in a study of blood T cell repertoires in COVID-19. Here immunoSEQ multiplex PCR was the method, and the copy in TCRdb shows in-frame clones only, minus some. The profile covers about 300,000 clones, with 86% appearing a single time and less than 3% taken by the ten largest. The material sequenced was PBMCs or T cells enriched from blood (not recorded which). The receptors were gathered from a young woman who had recovered from COVID-19. CDR3s include the opening cysteine and the closing phenylalanine or tryptophan. D genes are given only for firm matches. A clone size is listed for some rows: how often the clone was seen (once, few, many), or a class if it is expanded.

TRBJ1-2 | 14 | . | TRBD1 | TRBV6-5 | CASRSFRGPYGYTF | TGTGCCAGCAGGTCTTTCAGGGGGCCCTATGGCTACACCTTC
TRBJ2-7 | 14 | few | TRBD2 | TRBV27 | CASSALAGLQEQYF | TGTGCCAGCAGTGCTCTAGCGGGATTGCAGGAGCAGTACTTC
TRBJ2-1 | 16 | . | TRBD2 | TRBV5-4 | CASSLRPGLGGNEQFF | TGTGCCAGCAGCCTGAGACCGGGACTAGGTGGGAATGAGCAGTTCTTC
TRBJ2-1 | 14 | . | . | TRBV5-1 | CASSLNGVNNEQFF | TGCGCCAGCAGCTTGAACGGGGTTAACAATGAGCAGTTCTTC
TRBJ1-2 | 16 | . | TRBD1 | TRBV7-9 | CASSVSRGGGNYGYTF | TGTGCCAGCAGCGTATCCCGAGGGGGCGGGAACTATGGCTACACCTTC
TRBJ1-1 | 14 | . | . | TRBV3-1/TRBV3-2 | CASSQDLSFSEAFF | TGTGCCAGCAGCCAAGATCTCAGTTTCTCTGAAGCTTTCTTT
TRBJ2-1 | 15 | . | . | TRBV24-1 | CATSDFGGARDEQFF | TGTGCCACCAGTGATTTTGGAGGGGCGCGCGATGAGCAGTTCTTC
TRBJ1-6 | 16 | . | TRBD1 | TRBV3-1/TRBV3-2 | CASSATRGRVVSPLHF | TGTGCCAGCAGCGCGACCAGGGGGCGGGTGGTGTCACCCCTCCACTTT
TRBJ2-3 | 15 | . | . | TRBV7-2 | CASSLVAGGTDTQYF | TGTGCCAGCAGCTTAGTTGCGGGCGGCACAGATACGCAGTATTTT
TRBJ2-1 | 17 | . | TRBD2 | TRBV5-6 | CASSLLAGVNFYNEQFF | TGTGCCAGCAGCTTGCTAGCGGGAGTGAACTTCTACAATGAGCAGTTCTTC
TRBJ2-1 | 14 | . | . | TRBV5-1 | CASSYGLDYNEQFF | TGCGCCAGCAGCTACGGACTGGACTACAATGAGCAGTTCTTC
TRBJ2-3 | 14 | . | TRBD2 | TRBV7-6 | CASSLAVAGDTQYF | TGTGCCAGCAGCTTAGCGGTAGCGGGAGATACGCAGTATTTT
TRBJ2-5 | 14 | few | . | TRBV11-2 | CASGDTGLRETQYF | TGTGCCAGCGGAGATACAGGGCTTCGTGAGACCCAGTACTTC
TRBJ2-3 | 16 | . | . | TRBV28 | CASSLISLRTTDTQYF | TGTGCCAGCAGTTTAATATCCCTGCGAACCACAGATACGCAGTATTTT
TRBJ1-5 | 13 | . | . | TRBV19 | CASAWASNQPQHF | TGTGCCAGTGCTTGGGCTAGCAATCAGCCCCAGCATTTT
TRBJ2-3 | 15 | once | . | TRBV7-6 | CASTPTREATDTQYF | TGTGCCAGCACCCCAACTAGGGAGGCCACAGATACGCAGTATTTT
TRBJ2-7 | 17 | . | . | TRBV11-2 | CASRLKFFGLPPYEQYF | TGTGCCAGCAGGCTTAAATTCTTCGGACTCCCCCCCTACGAGCAGTACTTC
TRBJ2-3 | 13 | . | . | TRBV12-3/TRBV12-4 | CASSFGTADTQYF | TGTGCCAGCAGTTTTGGCACCGCAGATACGCAGTATTTT
TRBJ2-5 | 15 | . | TRBD2 | TRBV7-9 | CASSPTGGRQETQYF | TGTGCCAGCAGCCCCACGGGGGGGCGGCAAGAGACCCAGTACTTC
TRBJ2-7 | 16 | few | TRBD1 | TRBV15 | CATSRETGTGPNEQYF | TGTGCCACCAGCAGAGAGACCGGGACAGGGCCTAACGAGCAGTACTTC
TRBJ2-1 | 14 | . | . | TRBV30 | CAWSVIASHGEQFF | TGTGCCTGGAGTGTAATCGCTTCCCACGGGGAGCAGTTCTTC
TRBJ2-5 | 15 | . | . | TRBV30 | CAWSVEGLVQETQYF | TGTGCCTGGAGTGTGGAGGGATTGGTCCAAGAGACCCAGTACTTC
TRBJ1-2 | 15 | . | . | TRBV7-2 | CASSLYGGGEYGYTF | TGTGCCAGCAGCCTATATGGAGGAGGCGAATATGGCTACACCTTC
TRBJ1-2 | 13 | . | TRBD1 | TRBV7-3 | CASSRDRGYGYTF | TGTGCCAGCAGCCGGGACAGGGGCTATGGCTACACCTTC
TRBJ2-2 | 16 | once | . | TRBV24-1 | CATSDSRDFTTGELFF | TGTGCCACCAGTGATAGCCGGGATTTTACAACCGGGGAGCTGTTTTTT
TRBJ2-2 | 16 | . | TRBD2 | TRBV28 | CASSSRLAIRTGELFF | TGTGCCAGCAGTTCCCGACTAGCGATTAGAACCGGGGAGCTGTTTTTT
TRBJ2-1 | 16 | . | TRBD2 | TRBV29-1 | CSVVPLERGTYNEQFF | TGCAGCGTCGTTCCACTTGAGCGGGGAACCTACAATGAGCAGTTCTTC
TRBJ1-3 | 14 | . | TRBD1 | TRBV3-1/TRBV3-2 | CASSQGGTGSAIYF | TGTGCCAGCAGCCAAGGCGGGACAGGGTCGGCCATATATTTT
TRBJ2-7 | 15 | . | TRBD1 | TRBV9 | CASSERAGGNYEQYF | TGTGCCAGCAGCGAGAGGGCAGGGGGCAACTACGAGCAGTACTTC
TRBJ2-2 | 17 | . | TRBD2 | TRBV9 | CASSVDTLRGDTGELFF | TGTGCCAGCAGCGTAGACACCCTTCGGGGGGACACCGGGGAGCTGTTTTTT
TRBJ1-5 | 14 | once | TRBD1 | TRBV18 | CASSLGQDGQPQHF | TGTGCCAGCTCGCTGGGACAGGACGGTCAGCCCCAGCATTTT
TRBJ2-7 | 16 | few | TRBD2 | TRBV5-4 | CASSLTGSAGGYEQYF | TGTGCCAGCAGCTTGACCGGGTCCGCGGGGGGCTACGAGCAGTACTTC
TRBJ2-1 | 12 | . | . | TRBV12-3/TRBV12-4 | CASSFQESEQFF | TGTGCCAGCAGTTTCCAGGAAAGTGAGCAGTTCTTC
TRBJ2-3 | 16 | . | TRBD2 | TRBV3-1/TRBV3-2 | CASSPSSGGYTDTQYF | TGTGCCAGCAGCCCCTCTAGCGGGGGGTACACAGATACGCAGTATTTT
TRBJ2-7 | 13 | . | . | TRBV10-3 | CAISELGQPEQYF | TGTGCCATCAGTGAATTAGGACAGCCCGAGCAGTACTTC
TRBJ2-3 | 19 | . | TRBD2 | TRBV12-5 | CASGFYLPGLAGGTDTQYF | TGTGCTAGTGGTTTCTATTTACCGGGACTAGCGGGGGGAACAGATACGCAGTATTTT
TRBJ1-2 | 15 | . | TRBD1 | TRBV13 | CASSSLSQGPYGYTF | TGTGCCAGCAGCTCCCTCTCACAGGGGCCCTATGGCTACACCTTC
TRBJ2-5 | 16 | . | TRBD2 | TRBV5-1 | CASSLEFTSGQETQYF | TGCGCCAGCAGCTTGGAGTTCACTAGCGGCCAAGAGACCCAGTACTTC
TRBJ1-4 | 13 | . | . | TRBV5-4 | CASSIGGDEKLFF | TGTGCCAGCAGCATCGGGGGGGATGAAAAACTGTTTTTT
TRBJ2-1 | 16 | . | TRBD2 | TRBV25-1 | CASSPLGLAGYNEQFF | TGTGCCAGCAGTCCTCTGGGACTAGCGGGGTACAATGAGCAGTTCTTC
TRBJ1-5 | 15 | . | . | TRBV5-1 | CASSLDGGREQPQHF | TGCGCCAGCAGCTTGGACGGGGGGCGGGAACAGCCCCAGCATTTT
TRBJ2-2 | 13 | . | TRBD2 | TRBV12-3/TRBV12-4 | CASSSGTSGGLFF | TGTGCCAGCAGCTCCGGGACTAGCGGGGGGCTGTTTTTT
TRBJ2-1 | 13 | . | TRBD1 | TRBV29-1 | CSAGQDSYNEQFF | TGCAGCGCCGGACAGGACTCCTACAATGAGCAGTTCTTC
TRBJ1-3 | 15 | few | . | TRBV7-9 | CASSLGTLSGNTIYF | TGTGCCAGCAGCTTGGGGACACTCTCTGGAAACACCATATATTTT
TRBJ2-3 | 15 | once | TRBD2 | TRBV5-1 | CASSTSGTSVDTQYF | TGCGCCAGCAGCACCTCCGGGACTAGCGTAGATACGCAGTATTTT
TRBJ2-1 | 14 | . | . | TRBV5-4 | CASRKLGSYNEQFF | TGTGCCAGCAGAAAACTAGGTTCCTACAATGAGCAGTTCTTC
TRBJ1-2 | 13 | . | . | TRBV30 | CAWNNREGYGYTF | TGTGCCTGGAATAACAGGGAGGGCTATGGCTACACCTTC
TRBJ2-5 | 15 | . | . | TRBV30 | CAWSPAVSPATAQYF | TGTGCCTGGAGCCCAGCGGTTTCACCTGCAACGGCCCAGTACTTC
TRBJ1-4 | 16 | . | TRBD1 | TRBV3-1/TRBV3-2 | CASSPGQLSTNEKLFF | TGTGCCAGCAGCCCGGGACAGCTATCAACTAATGAAAAACTGTTTTTT